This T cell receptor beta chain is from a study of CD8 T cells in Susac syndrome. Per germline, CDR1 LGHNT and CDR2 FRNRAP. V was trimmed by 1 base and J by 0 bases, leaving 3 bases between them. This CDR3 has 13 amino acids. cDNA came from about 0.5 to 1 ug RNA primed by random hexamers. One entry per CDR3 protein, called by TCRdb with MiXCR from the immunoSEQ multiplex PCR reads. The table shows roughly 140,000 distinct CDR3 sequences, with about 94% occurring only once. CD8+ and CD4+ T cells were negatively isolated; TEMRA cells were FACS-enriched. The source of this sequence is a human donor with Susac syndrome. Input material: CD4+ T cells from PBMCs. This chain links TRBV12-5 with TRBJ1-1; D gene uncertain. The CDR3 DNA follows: TGTGCTAGTGGTTTGGACTTGAACACTGAAGCTTTCTTT. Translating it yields CASGLDLNTEAFF.